These 2 T cell receptor beta chains came from one sample sequenced in a study of blood T cell repertoires in COVID-19. Libraries were prepared by immunoSEQ multiplex PCR; TCRdb keeps only in-frame clonotypes and omits some of them. The sample holds under 200,000 clones, almost 85% seen once. Material: peripheral blood. The receptors stem from a middle-aged man who had recovered from COVID-19.

Remarks on this clone: The junction does not match germline at one end; this may be a read error. The chain links TRBV11-3 to TRBJ2-1, with TRBD1 as a possible D gene (5 bases). The CDR3 runs 13 residues. The germline V gene encodes CDR1 SGHNT and CDR2 YENEEA. DNA of the CDR3: TGTGCCAGCAGCCCCGGTGGACATCGGAAAGGAGTCTTC. It translates to CASSPGGHRKGVF.

This clone occurred once. This chain links TRBV5-1 with TRBJ1-1; no firm D call. Germline-derived CDR1 and CDR2 are SGHRS and YFSETQ. V was trimmed by 6 bases and J by 0 bases, leaving 12 bases between them. The CDR3 loop spans 14 amino acids. This CDR3 reads CASNMGDMNTEAFF. CDR3 sequence (DNA): TGCGCCAGCAACATGGGAGACATGAACACTGAAGCTTTCTTT.